This T cell receptor beta chain is from a study of blood T cell repertoires in COVID-19. Study at large: Samples of COVID-19 (acute and convalescent) were obtained from the United States, Italy and Spain. T cells, B-cell-depleted T cells, or PBMCs supplied cDNA or gDNA.

This clone was detected only once. The CDR3 has 15 amino acids. Germline trimming cut 7 bases from V and 5 bases from J; bases unmatched to any gene: 8. The V gene's germline CDR1 is SNHLY and CDR2 FYNNEI. As originally analysed: Researchers report that nucleated cell counts were estimated from reference gene primer amplification. The data were produced by immunoSEQ multiplex PCR, yet TCRdb's version contains in-frame clones alone and is incomplete. The D gene and trimming were derived from the DNA, and the V and J assignments and clone size from that table. Of fewer than 250,000 clones in the sample, 83% are singletons; the top ten hold approximately 5.7%.

The J gene is TRBJ1-4, the V gene TRBV2, with 9 bases aligning to TRBD1. The sample was peripheral blood. This sequence was found in a human donor in a cohort sampled during active COVID-19. CDR3 sequence reads: CASTLRGTGNEKLFF. The CDR3 DNA sequence: TGTGCCAGCACTTTAAGGGGGACAGGGAATGAAAAACTGTTTTTT.